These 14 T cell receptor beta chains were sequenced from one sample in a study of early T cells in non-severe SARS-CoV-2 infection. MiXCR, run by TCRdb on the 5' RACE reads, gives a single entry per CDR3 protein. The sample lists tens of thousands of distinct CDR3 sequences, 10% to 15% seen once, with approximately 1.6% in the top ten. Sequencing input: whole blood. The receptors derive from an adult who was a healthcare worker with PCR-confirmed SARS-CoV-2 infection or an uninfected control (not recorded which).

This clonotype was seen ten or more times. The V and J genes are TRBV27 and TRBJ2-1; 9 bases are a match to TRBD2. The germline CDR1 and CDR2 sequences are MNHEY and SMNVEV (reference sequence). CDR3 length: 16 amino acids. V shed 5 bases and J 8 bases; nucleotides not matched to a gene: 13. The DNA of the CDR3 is TGTGCCAGCAGTGATTTAGCGGGGGAGGTGTTCTATGAGCAGTTCTTC. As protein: CASSDLAGEVFYEQFF.

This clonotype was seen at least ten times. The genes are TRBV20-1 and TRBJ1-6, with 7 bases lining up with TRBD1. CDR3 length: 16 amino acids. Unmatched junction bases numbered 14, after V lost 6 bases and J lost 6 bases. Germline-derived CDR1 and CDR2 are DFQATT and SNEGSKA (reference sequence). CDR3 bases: TGCAGTGCCGAGGTGGAACAGGGGAAGGGTAATTCACCCCTCCACTTT. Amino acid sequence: CSAEVEQGKGNSPLHF.

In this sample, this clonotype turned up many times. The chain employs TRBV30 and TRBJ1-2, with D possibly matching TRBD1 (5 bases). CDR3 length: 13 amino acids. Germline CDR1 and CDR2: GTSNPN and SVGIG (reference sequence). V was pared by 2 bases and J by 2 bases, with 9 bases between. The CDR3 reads CAWSNRLNYGYTF. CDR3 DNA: TGTGCCTGGAGTAACAGGCTGAACTATGGCTACACCTTC.

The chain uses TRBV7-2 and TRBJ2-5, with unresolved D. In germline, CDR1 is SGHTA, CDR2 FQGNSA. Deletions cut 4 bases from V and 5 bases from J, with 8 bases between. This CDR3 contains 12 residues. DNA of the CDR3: TGTGCCAGCAGCTGGTACCGCGAGACCCAGTACTTC. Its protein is CASSWYRETQYF.

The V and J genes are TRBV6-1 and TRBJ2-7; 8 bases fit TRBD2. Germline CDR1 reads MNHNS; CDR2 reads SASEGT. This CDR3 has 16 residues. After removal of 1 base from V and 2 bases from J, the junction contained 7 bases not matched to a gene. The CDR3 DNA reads TGTGCCAGCAGTGAAGTGGGGCTAGCGGGTCCCTACGAGCAGTACTTC. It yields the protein CASSEVGLAGPYEQYF.

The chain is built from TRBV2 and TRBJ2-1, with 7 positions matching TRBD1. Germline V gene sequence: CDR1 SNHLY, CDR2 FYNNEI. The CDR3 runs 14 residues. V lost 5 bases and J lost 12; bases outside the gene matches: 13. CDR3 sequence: CASSIQGPASGQFF. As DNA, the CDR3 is TGTGCCAGCAGTATACAGGGGCCGGCCAGTGGGCAGTTCTTC.

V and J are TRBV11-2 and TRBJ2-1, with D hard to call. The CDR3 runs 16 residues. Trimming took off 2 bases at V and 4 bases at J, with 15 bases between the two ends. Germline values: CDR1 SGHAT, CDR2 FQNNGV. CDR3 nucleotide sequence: TGTGCCAGCAGCTTACTGGGCTTGGAAGAATACAATGAGCAGTTCTTC. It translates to CASSLLGLEEYNEQFF.

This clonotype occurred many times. CDR3 residues: CASRGTVPTGELFF. The CDR3 nucleotides are TGTGCCAGCAGGGGGACAGTACCCACCGGGGAGCTGTTTTTT. The rearrangement joins TRBV12-3 or TRBV12-4 to TRBJ2-2; TRBD1 matches at 7 bases. CDR3 size: 14 residues. The V gene end was trimmed by 6 bases and the J gene end by 4 bases; junction bases not matched to a gene: 5.

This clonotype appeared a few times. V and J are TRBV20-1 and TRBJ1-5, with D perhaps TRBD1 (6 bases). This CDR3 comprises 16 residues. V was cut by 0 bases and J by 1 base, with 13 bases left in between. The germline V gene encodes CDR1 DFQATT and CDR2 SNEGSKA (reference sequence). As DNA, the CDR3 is TGCAGTGCTAGAGATCGCTCGGGGGCAAGCAATCAGCCCCAGCATTTT. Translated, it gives CSARDRSGASNQPQHF.

The CDR3 bases are TGTGCCTGGAGTTTCATGGGGGCTGCTAACTATGGCTACACCTTC. Its protein is CAWSFMGAANYGYTF. The chain links TRBV30 to TRBJ1-2; tentatively, D is TRBD1 (6 bases). The V gene's germline CDR1 is GTSNPN and CDR2 SVGIG (reference sequence). CDR3 length: 15 residues. Trimming pared 2 bases from V and 0 bases from J, leaving 13 bases between.

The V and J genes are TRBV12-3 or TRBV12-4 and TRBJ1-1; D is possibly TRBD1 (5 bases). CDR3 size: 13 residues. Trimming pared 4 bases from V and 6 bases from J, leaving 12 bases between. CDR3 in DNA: TGTGCCAGCAGTTATAGGGGATACCCTGAAGCTTTCTTT. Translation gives CASSYRGYPEAFF.

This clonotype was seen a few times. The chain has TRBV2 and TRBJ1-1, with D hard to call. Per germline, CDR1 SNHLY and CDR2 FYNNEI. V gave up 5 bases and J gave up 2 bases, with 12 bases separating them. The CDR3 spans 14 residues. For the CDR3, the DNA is TGTGCCAGCAGTTTCCGGACGGCAAACACTGAAGCTTTCTTT. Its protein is CASSFRTANTEAFF. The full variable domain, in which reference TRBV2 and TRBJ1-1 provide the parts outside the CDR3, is EPEVTQTPSHQVTQMGQEVILRCVPISNHLYFYWYRQILGQKVEFLVSFYNNEISEKSEIFDDQFSVERPDGSNFTLKIRSTKLEDSAMYFCASSFRTANTEAFFGQGTRLTVV.

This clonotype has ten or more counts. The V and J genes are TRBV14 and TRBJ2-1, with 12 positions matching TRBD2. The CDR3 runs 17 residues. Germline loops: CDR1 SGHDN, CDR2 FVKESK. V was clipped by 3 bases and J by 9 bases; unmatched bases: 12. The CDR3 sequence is CASSHPILAGGSSEQFF. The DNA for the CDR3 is TGTGCCAGCAGCCATCCCATACTAGCGGGGGGCTCCAGTGAGCAGTTCTTC.

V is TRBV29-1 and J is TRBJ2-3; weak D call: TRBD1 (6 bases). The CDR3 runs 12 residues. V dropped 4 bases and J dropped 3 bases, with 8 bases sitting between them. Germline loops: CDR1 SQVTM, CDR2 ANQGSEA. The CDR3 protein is CSVATGTDTQYF. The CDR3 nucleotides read TGCAGCGTTGCCACAGGGACAGATACGCAGTATTTT.